Following are 28 T cell receptor beta chains from one sample sequenced in a study of shared clonotypes between healthy human individuals (dated by TCRdb to 2018 to 2021). Libraries were built with the immunoSEQ multiplex PCR assay. This is the immuneACCESS table as TCRdb keeps it, with only in-frame sequences that have V and J called. A part of the clones is gone; compared with another copy, unresolved V genes explain less than half, and the rest is unexplained. This sample comprises about 2.1 million clones, about 94% of them detected only once. About 1.7% of the sample rests with the top ten. CD8 naive samples were obtained by positive selection for CCR7 among CD45RO-negative cells, yielding a CD45RA+CCR7+ population from which TemRA cells were excluded. Sequenced: naive CD8+ T cells from PBMCs. According to the study, the label for this sample's cell subset or site signals: CD45RA+CCR7+. These TCRs come from a man aged 18 to 29 in good health. Some clones in this sample may be carry-over from other donors' samples.

The V call is TRBV4-2, the J call TRBJ2-1; no clear D. Deletions cut 0 bases from V and 6 bases from J, with 9 bases between. Germline CDR1 and CDR2: LGHNA and YNFKEQ. The CDR3 length is 14 residues. CDR3 sequence reads: CASSQDLRANEQFF. CDR3 sequence (DNA): TGTGCCAGCAGCCAAGATCTTAGGGCCAATGAGCAGTTCTTC.

The chain couples TRBV7-9 to TRBJ2-5, with no clear D. CDR1 is SEHNR and CDR2 is FQNEAQ in the germline V gene (reference sequence). The CDR3 is made up of 15 amino acids. Between the trimmed V and J ends, which lost 5 bases and 4 bases, there was a span of 17 bases. The CDR3 coding sequence is TGTGCCAGCAGCGCCAACGAGAAGTCGTTAGAGACCCAGTACTTC. This translates into CASSANEKSLETQYF.

The V and J genes are TRBV5-1 and TRBJ2-1; 12 nucleotides match TRBD2. This CDR3 is built from 15 residues. Trimming at V came to 2 bases and at J to 6 bases, leaving 3 bases not matched to a gene. Germline V gene sequence: CDR1 SGHRS, CDR2 YFSETQ. DNA for the CDR3: TGCGCCAGCAGCTTTGCTAGCGGGGGGGCCAATGAGCAGTTCTTC. Translated: CASSFASGGANEQFF.

The chain is built from TRBV4-1 and TRBJ2-7; the D call may be TRBD1 or TRBD2 (5 bases each). CDR3 length equals 17 residues. CDR1 and CDR2 from the germline V gene are MGHRA and YSYEKL. The germline V and J ends were trimmed by 1 base and 5 bases, with 21 bases remaining between them. CDR3 DNA sequence: TGCGCCAGCAGCCAAGGCCCCCACGGGACCCTACCCAACGAGCAGTACTTC. Protein product: CASSQGPHGTLPNEQYF.

The chain couples TRBV4-1 to TRBJ2-1; tentative D call: TRBD2 (5 bases). This CDR3 is built from 15 residues. Deletions cut 2 bases from V and 5 bases from J, with 13 bases between. CDR1 MGHRA and CDR2 YSYEKL come from the germline V gene. This chain's CDR3 is CASSQRLATDNEQFF. The CDR3 DNA is TGCGCCAGCAGCCAACGTCTAGCCACAGACAATGAGCAGTTCTTC.

The chain uses TRBV10-1 and TRBJ1-1; D is perhaps TRBD1 (5 bases). V was clipped by 0 bases and J by 3 bases, with 5 bases between them. In germline, CDR1 is WNHNN, CDR2 SYGVQD (reference sequence). This CDR3 has 13 residues. The CDR3: CASSESGDTEAFF. CDR3 coding DNA: TGCGCCAGCAGTGAGTCGGGGGACACTGAAGCTTTCTTT.

This chain connects TRBV20-1 to TRBJ2-7; no firm D call. Germline V gene lookup returns CDR1 DFQATT and CDR2 SNEGSKA (reference sequence). CDR3 length: 11 residues. V was shortened by 4 bases and J by 4 bases, with 8 bases between the two germline ends. The CDR3 spells CSANGEYEQYF. CDR3 coding DNA: TGCAGTGCTAATGGGGAATACGAGCAGTACTTC.

The chain combines TRBV9 with TRBJ2-3; a possible D gene is TRBD2 (5 bases). Trimming took off 4 bases at V and 3 bases at J, with 18 bases between the two ends. The CDR3 totals 16 residues. Germline CDR1 and CDR2: SGDLS and YYNGEE. Here the CDR3 reads CASSPGTRTGTDTQYF. The CDR3 DNA reads TGTGCCAGCAGCCCGGGTACAAGGACTGGAACAGATACGCAGTATTTT.

This clone was detected only once. The CDR3 bases are TGTGCCAGCAGCCAATGGAGGGCAGCGAGGGGGGAGCTGTTTTTT. Its protein is CASSQWRAARGELFF. The chain couples TRBV14 to TRBJ2-2, with D perhaps TRBD2 (6 bases). Looked up from germline, CDR1 is SGHDN and CDR2 is FVKESK. Trimming took off 2 bases at V and 8 bases at J, with 15 bases between the two ends. CDR3 length: 15 residues.

The chain joins TRBV9 to TRBJ2-1, with 9 bases aligning to TRBD2. CDR1 and CDR2 from the germline V gene are SGDLS and YYNGEE. The CDR3 runs 16 residues. The J segment lost 6 bases and the V segment lost 0 bases, leaving 7 bases of the junction unmatched. In nucleotides, the CDR3 is TGTGCCAGCAGCGTAGGGGGCGGGAGGGCCGCCAATGAGCAGTTCTTC. It encodes CASSVGGGRAANEQFF.

This chain connects TRBV28 to TRBJ1-1, with D uncertain. The germline gives CDR1 MDHEN, CDR2 SYDVKM. Trimming left V 7 bases short and J 7 bases short, with 16 bases between. The CDR3 is 13 amino acids. In nucleotides, the CDR3 is TGTGCCAGCACCCTGATGGGAGGGAGTGAAGCTTTCTTT. It specifies CASTLMGGSEAFF.

A word on this clone: Other DNA sequences in this sample translate to the same CDR3. The chain carries TRBV19 and TRBJ2-7, with D perhaps matching TRBD2 (5 bases). CDR1 and CDR2 (germline): LNHDA, SQIVND (reference sequence). V lost 3 bases and J 2 bases, leaving 14 bases between the germline ends. The CDR3 runs to 15 residues. CDR3 amino acids: CASSIRGLGAYEQYF. CDR3 sequence (DNA): TGTGCCAGTAGTATTCGGGGTCTTGGGGCCTACGAGCAGTACTTC.

The chain recombines TRBV27 with TRBJ2-7, with 7 bases lining up with TRBD2. Losses at the gene ends were 6 bases for V and 6 bases for J; bases not matched to a gene: 8. CDR3 length equals 13 residues. Germline CDR1 reads MNHEY; CDR2 reads SMNVEV (reference sequence). This CDR3 is CASSRGLVGEQYF. CDR3 in DNA: TGTGCCAGCAGCCGTGGACTAGTCGGCGAGCAGTACTTC.

The chain has TRBV30 and TRBJ1-2; the match to TRBD1 covers 8 bases. The CDR3 extends over 13 amino acids. After removal of 5 bases from V and 4 bases from J, the junction contained 6 bases not matched to a gene. Per the germline V gene, CDR1 is GTSNPN and CDR2 is SVGIG (reference sequence). In nucleotides, the CDR3 is TGTGCCTGGGGACAGGGCATCCCCTATGGCTACACCTTC. Translating gives CAWGQGIPYGYTF.

V usage is TRBV7-9 and J usage is TRBJ2-1; TRBD2 matches 9 bases. CDR3 size: 15 residues. CDR1 SEHNR and CDR2 FQNEAQ come from the germline V gene (reference sequence). V dropped 5 bases and J dropped 10; count of bases not matched to a gene: 12. In nucleotides, the CDR3 is TGTGCCAGCAGCATAATAGCGGGAGTCGTTGACGAGCAGTTCTTC. This codes for CASSIIAGVVDEQFF.

This chain joins TRBV6-1 and TRBJ1-2, with 10 nucleotides matching TRBD1. This CDR3 is 14 amino acids long. Germline CDR1 reads MNHNS; CDR2 reads SASEGT. Trimming removed 6 bases from V and 7 bases from J; junction bases left unmatched: 8. The CDR3 region is CASRQPTGGGGYTF. DNA of the CDR3: TGTGCCAGCAGACAGCCGACAGGGGGCGGTGGCTACACCTTC.

The chain recombines TRBV27 with TRBJ1-2; no definite D call. Germline V gives CDR1 MNHEY, CDR2 SMNVEV (reference sequence). The CDR3 runs to 14 residues. Deletions cut 5 bases from V and 2 bases from J, with 12 bases between. DNA of the CDR3: TGTGCCAGCAGTAACTCAGGAAAAAACTATGGCTACACCTTC. Translation gives CASSNSGKNYGYTF.

This clone was detected once. In DNA, the CDR3 is TGTGCCAGCAGCCAGACCCTGGCACCTAATGAAAAACTGTTTTTT. This gives the protein CASSQTLAPNEKLFF. The genes are TRBV7-9 and TRBJ1-4, with unresolved D. Germline values: CDR1 SEHNR, CDR2 FQNEAQ (reference sequence). The CDR3 consists of 15 residues. V was pared by 5 bases and J by 3 bases, with 13 bases between.

The genes are TRBV19 and TRBJ1-1; TRBD1 aligns across 8 bases. The trim removed 4 bases at V and 8 bases at J, leaving 6 bases unmatched. The germline V gene encodes CDR1 LNHDA and CDR2 SQIVND (reference sequence). The CDR3 is 13 residues long. As DNA, the CDR3 is TGTGCCAGTAGTAAACAACCAGGGGGCGAAGCTTTCTTT. Residues: CASSKQPGGEAFF.

In this sample, this clone turned up once. The J gene is TRBJ2-1, the V gene TRBV15; a weak D match, TRBD2 (6 bases). The CDR3 extends over 18 amino acids. The V and J ends lost 4 bases and 1 base respectively, with 20 bases between them. Looked up from germline, CDR1 is LNHNV and CDR2 is YYDKDF (reference sequence). CDR3 bases: TGTGCCACCAGCACAACGAGACGCCTAGCGAGTTCCTACAATGAGCAGTTCTTC. It is translated as CATSTTRRLASSYNEQFF. The full variable domain, completed using reference TRBV15 and TRBJ2-1, is DAMVIQNPRYQVTQFGKPVTLSCSQTLNHNVMYWYQQKSSQAPKLLFHYYDKDFNNEADTPDNFQSRRPNTSFCFLDIRSPGLGDTAMYLCATSTTRRLASSYNEQFFGPGTRLTVL.

This clone was counted a single time. This chain joins TRBV28 and TRBJ1-1; possibly TRBD1 for D (5 bases). Germline V gene data show CDR1 as MDHEN and CDR2 as SYDVKM. The V end was cut by 2 bases, the J end by 5 bases, with 9 bases between. The CDR3 runs 13 residues. CDR3 bases: TGTGCCAGCAGTTTAAGGGGTAAAACTGAAGCTTTCTTT. Its protein product is CASSLRGKTEAFF.

This chain connects TRBV28 to TRBJ1-3; D is uncertain. V shed 8 bases and J shed 0 bases, with 5 bases lying between them. This CDR3 has 12 residues. Germline V CDR1 and CDR2: MDHEN, SYDVKM. The CDR3 nucleotides read TGTGCCAGCCGCCTCTCTGGAAACACCATATATTTT. Residues: CASRLSGNTIYF.

V usage is TRBV27 and J usage is TRBJ2-7, with 7 bases lining up with TRBD1. The CDR3 totals 15 residues. Germline lookup yields CDR1 MNHEY and CDR2 SMNVEV (reference sequence). Germline trimming cut 4 bases from V and 1 base from J; bases unmatched to any gene: 7. The CDR3 region is CASSSRQGRSYEQYF. In DNA form, the CDR3 reads TGTGCCAGCAGTTCGCGACAGGGACGATCCTACGAGCAGTACTTC.

The chain carries TRBV19 and TRBJ2-1, with D unclear. The V and J ends lost 4 bases and 6 bases respectively, with 16 bases between them. CDR1 and CDR2 (germline): LNHDA, SQIVND (reference sequence). The CDR3 runs to 15 residues. The CDR3 DNA reads as TGTGCCAGTAGTAAAGTTCCTGGTGATGTCAATGAGCAGTTCTTC. Translated: CASSKVPGDVNEQFF.

The chain uses TRBV4-2 and TRBJ2-7; 14 bases align to TRBD2. Germline V gives CDR1 LGHNA, CDR2 YNFKEQ. CDR3 size: 15 residues. J was trimmed by 3 bases and V by 5 bases; bases with no gene match: 3. CDR3 protein: CASSYGTSGSYEQYF. The CDR3 DNA sequence: TGTGCCAGCAGCTATGGGACTAGCGGGAGCTACGAGCAGTACTTC.

A single count supports this clone. The chain uses TRBV7-6 and TRBJ1-2; D remains ambiguous. This CDR3 has 16 amino acids. The germline V gene encodes CDR1 SGHVS and CDR2 FNYEAQ. The germline V and J ends were trimmed by 2 bases and 6 bases, with 19 bases remaining between them. DNA of the CDR3: TGTGCCAGCAGCTTATCTTCGGCGGGTGGCCCCAATGGCTACACCTTC. The encoded protein is CASSLSSAGGPNGYTF.

The chain is built from TRBV9 and TRBJ1-3; no reliable D call. Germline V gene lookup returns CDR1 SGDLS and CDR2 YYNGEE. V was clipped by 3 bases and J by 0 bases, with 10 bases between them. CDR3 size: 15 residues. CDR3 sequence reads: CASSASRGSGNTIYF. CDR3 nucleotides: TGTGCCAGCAGCGCTAGTAGAGGCTCTGGAAACACCATATATTTT.

The chain employs TRBV5-6 and TRBJ2-1; 8 nucleotides align to TRBD1. The ends lost 0 bases at V and 11 bases at J; junction bases unmatched: 4. The CDR3 is 13 amino acids. CDR1 and CDR2 from the germline V gene are SGHDT and YYEEEE. The CDR3 loop is CASSLGSGGKQFF. CDR3 bases: TGTGCCAGCAGCTTGGGGTCAGGGGGCAAGCAGTTCTTC.